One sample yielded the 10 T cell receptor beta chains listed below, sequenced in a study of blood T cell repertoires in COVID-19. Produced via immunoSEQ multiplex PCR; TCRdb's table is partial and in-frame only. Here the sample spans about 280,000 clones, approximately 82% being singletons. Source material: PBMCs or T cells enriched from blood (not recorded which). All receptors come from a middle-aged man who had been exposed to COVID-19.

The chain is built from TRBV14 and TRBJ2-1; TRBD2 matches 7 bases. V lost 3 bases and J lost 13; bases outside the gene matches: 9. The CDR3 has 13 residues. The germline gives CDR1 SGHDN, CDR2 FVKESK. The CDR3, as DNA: TGTGCCAGCAGCCAGGCGGGAGCAACCTTTCAGTTCTTC. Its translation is CASSQAGATFQFF.

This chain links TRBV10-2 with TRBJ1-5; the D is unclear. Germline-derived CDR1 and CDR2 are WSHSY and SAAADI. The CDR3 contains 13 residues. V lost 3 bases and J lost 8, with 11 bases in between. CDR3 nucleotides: TGCGCCAGCAGTGAAGGCGGCGATAAGCCCCAGCATTTT. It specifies CASSEGGDKPQHF.

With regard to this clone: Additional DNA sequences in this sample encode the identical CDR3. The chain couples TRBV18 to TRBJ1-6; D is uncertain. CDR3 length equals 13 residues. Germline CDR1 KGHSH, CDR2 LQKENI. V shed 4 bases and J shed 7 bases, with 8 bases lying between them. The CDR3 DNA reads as TGTGCCAGCTCACGAGCCGAAAATTCACCCCTCCACTTT. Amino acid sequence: CASSRAENSPLHF.

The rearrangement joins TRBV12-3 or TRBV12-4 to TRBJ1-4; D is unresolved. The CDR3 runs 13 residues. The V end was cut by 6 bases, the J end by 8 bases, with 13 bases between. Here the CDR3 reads CASSPRRGEKLFF. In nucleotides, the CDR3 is TGTGCCAGCAGCCCCCGGCGCGGAGAAAAACTGTTTTTT.

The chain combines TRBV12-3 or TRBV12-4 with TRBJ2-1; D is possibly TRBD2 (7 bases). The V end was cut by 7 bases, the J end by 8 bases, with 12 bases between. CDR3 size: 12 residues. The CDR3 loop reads CASNLGGDEQFF. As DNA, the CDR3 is TGTGCCAGCAACTTAGGGGGGGATGAGCAGTTCTTC.

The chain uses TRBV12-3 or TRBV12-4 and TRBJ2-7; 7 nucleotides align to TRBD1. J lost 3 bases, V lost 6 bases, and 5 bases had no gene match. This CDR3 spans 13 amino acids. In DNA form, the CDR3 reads TGTGCCAGCAGCAAGACAGGGAGCTACGAGCAGTACTTC. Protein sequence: CASSKTGSYEQYF.

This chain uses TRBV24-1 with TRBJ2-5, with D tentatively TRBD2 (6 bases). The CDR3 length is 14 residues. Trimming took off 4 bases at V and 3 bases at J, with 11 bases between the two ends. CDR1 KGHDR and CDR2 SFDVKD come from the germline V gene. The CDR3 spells CATSEAGREETQYF. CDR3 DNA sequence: TGTGCCACCAGTGAGGCGGGGAGAGAAGAGACCCAGTACTTC.

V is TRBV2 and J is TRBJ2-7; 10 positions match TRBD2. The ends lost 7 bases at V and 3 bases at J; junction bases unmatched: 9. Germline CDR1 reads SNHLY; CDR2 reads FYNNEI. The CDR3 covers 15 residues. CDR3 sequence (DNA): TGTGCCAGCACCCGGGGGAAGCGGGAGGGCTACGAGCAGTACTTC. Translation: CASTRGKREGYEQYF.

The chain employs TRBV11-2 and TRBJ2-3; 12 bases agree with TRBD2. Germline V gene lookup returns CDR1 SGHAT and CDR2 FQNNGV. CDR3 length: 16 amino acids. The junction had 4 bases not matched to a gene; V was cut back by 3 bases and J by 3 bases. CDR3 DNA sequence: TGTGCCAGCAGCTTTACAGGACTAGCGGGAACAGATACGCAGTATTTT. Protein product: CASSFTGLAGTDTQYF.

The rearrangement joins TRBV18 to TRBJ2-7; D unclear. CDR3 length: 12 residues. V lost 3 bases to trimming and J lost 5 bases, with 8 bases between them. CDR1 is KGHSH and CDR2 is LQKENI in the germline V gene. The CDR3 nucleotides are TGTGCCAGCTCACCGAGTGCGCACGAGCAGTACTTC. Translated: CASSPSAHEQYF.